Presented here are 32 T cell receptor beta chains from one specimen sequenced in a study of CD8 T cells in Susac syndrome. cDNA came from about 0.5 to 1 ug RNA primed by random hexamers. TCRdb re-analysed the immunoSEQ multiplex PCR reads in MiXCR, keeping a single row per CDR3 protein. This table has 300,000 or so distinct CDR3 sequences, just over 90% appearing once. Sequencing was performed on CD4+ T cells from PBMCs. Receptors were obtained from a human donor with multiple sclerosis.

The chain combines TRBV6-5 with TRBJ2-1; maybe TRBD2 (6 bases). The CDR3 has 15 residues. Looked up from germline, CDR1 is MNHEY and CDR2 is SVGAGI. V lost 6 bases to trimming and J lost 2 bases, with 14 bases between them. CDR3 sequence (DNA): TGTGCCAGCAGGAGGGACTTTGGAGCCTACAATGAGCAGTTCTTC. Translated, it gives CASRRDFGAYNEQFF.

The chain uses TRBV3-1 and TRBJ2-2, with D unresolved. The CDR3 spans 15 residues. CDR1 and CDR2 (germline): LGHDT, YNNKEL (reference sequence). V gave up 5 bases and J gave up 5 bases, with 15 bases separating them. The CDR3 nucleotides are TGTGCCAGCAGCTCCGGACGGGCCAAGACCGGGGAGCTGTTTTTT. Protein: CASSSGRAKTGELFF.

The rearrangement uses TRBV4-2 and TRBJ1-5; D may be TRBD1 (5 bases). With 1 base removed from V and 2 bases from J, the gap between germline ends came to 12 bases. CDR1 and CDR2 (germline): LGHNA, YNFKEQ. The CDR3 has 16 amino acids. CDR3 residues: CASSQVVGGGNQPQHF. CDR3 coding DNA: TGTGCCAGCAGCCAAGTCGTGGGGGGTGGCAATCAGCCCCAGCATTTT.

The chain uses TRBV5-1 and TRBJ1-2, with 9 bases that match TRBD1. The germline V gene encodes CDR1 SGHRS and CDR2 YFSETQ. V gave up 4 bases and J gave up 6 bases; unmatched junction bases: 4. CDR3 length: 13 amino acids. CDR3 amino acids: CASSPGTGNGYTF. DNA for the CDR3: TGCGCCAGCAGCCCCGGGACAGGGAATGGCTACACCTTC.

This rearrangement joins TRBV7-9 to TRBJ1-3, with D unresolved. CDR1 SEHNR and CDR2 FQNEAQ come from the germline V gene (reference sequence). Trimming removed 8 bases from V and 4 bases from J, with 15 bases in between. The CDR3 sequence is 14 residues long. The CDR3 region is CASVSQGSGNTIYF. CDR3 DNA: TGTGCCAGCGTTTCCCAAGGATCAGGAAACACCATATATTTT. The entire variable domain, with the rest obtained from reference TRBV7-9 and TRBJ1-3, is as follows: DTGVSQNPRHKITKRGQNVTFRCDPISEHNRLYWYRQTLGQGPEFLTYFQNEAQLEKSRLLSDRFSAERPKGSFSTLEIQRTEQGDSAMYLCASVSQGSGNTIYFGEGSWLTVV.

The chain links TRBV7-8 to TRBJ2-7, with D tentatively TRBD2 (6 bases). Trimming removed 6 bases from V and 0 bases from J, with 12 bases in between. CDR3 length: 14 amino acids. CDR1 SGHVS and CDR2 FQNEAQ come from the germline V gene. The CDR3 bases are TGTGCCAGCAGTTCAAGCGGGCCCTCCTACGAGCAGTACTTC. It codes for CASSSSGPSYEQYF.

The CDR3 sequence: CASSMQGVLISGYTF. CDR3 nucleotides: TGTGCCAGTAGTATGCAGGGGGTCCTGATCTCTGGCTACACCTTC. The chain recombines TRBV19 with TRBJ1-2; 7 nucleotides match TRBD1. This CDR3 is built from 15 residues. Germline assignment: CDR1 LNHDA and CDR2 SQIVND (reference sequence). The J segment lost 7 bases and the V segment lost 3 bases, leaving 11 bases of the junction unmatched.

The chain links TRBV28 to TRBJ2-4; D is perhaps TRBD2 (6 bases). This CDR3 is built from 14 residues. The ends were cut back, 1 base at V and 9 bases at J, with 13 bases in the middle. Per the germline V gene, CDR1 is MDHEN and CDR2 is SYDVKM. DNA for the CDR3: TGTGCCAGCAGTTTATCGGCCGGGAGCGCCATTCAGTACTTC. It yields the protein CASSLSAGSAIQYF.

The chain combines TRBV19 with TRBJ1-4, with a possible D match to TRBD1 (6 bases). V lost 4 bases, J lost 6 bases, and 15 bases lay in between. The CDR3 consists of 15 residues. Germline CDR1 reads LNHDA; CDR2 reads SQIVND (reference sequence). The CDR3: CASSTLDSTDEKLFF. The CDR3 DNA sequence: TGTGCCAGTAGTACCCTGGACAGCACTGATGAAAAACTGTTTTTT.

CDR3 DNA sequence: TGTGCCAGCCCTAATCTAGCGGGGACCTACAATGAGCAGTTCTTC. Encoded protein: CASPNLAGTYNEQFF. The V call is TRBV21-1, the J call TRBJ2-1; the table's TRBD2 call for D was not verified on the DNA. TRBV21-1 represents a pseudogene. There are 15 residues in the CDR3.

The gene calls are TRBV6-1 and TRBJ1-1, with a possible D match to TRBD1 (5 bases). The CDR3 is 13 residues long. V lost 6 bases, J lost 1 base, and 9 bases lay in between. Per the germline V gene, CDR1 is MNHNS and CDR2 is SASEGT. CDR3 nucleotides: TGTGCCAGCAGGGGTACAGGGAACACTGAAGCTTTCTTT. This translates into CASRGTGNTEAFF.

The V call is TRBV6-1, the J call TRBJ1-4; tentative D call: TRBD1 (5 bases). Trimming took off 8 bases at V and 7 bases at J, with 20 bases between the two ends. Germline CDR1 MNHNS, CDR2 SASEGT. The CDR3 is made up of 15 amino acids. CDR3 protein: CASGPPGLRGEKLFF. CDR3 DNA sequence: TGTGCCAGCGGACCTCCAGGGTTGAGAGGTGAAAAACTGTTTTTT.

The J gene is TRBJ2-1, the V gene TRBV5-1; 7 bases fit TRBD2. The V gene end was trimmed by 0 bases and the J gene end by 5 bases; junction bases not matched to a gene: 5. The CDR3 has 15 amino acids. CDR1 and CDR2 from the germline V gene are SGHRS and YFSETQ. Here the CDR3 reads CASSLVGTTDNEQFF. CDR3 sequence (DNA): TGCGCCAGCAGCTTGGTTGGGACTACCGACAATGAGCAGTTCTTC.

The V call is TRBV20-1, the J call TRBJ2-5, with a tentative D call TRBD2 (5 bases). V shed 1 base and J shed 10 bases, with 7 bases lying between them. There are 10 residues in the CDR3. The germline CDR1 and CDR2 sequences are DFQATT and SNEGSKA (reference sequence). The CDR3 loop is CSARVGIQYF. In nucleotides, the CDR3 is TGCAGTGCTAGAGTCGGGATCCAGTACTTC.

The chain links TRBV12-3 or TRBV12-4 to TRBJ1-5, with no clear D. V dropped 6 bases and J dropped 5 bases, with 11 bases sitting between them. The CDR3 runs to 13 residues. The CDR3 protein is CASSLAMDQPQHF. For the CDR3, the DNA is TGTGCCAGCAGCCTTGCGATGGATCAGCCCCAGCATTTT.

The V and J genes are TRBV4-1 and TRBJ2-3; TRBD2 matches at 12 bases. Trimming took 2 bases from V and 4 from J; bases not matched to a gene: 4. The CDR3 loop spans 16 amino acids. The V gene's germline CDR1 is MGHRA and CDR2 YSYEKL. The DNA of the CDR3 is TGCGCCAGCAGCCAACCGACTAGCGGGAGACCAGATACGCAGTATTTT. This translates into CASSQPTSGRPDTQYF.

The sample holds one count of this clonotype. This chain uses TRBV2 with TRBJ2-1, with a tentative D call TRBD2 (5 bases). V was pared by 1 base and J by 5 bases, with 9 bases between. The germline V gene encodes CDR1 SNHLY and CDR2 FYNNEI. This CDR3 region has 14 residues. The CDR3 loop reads CASSEGLANNEQFF. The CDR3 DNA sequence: TGTGCCAGCAGTGAAGGTCTAGCAAACAATGAGCAGTTCTTC.

In DNA, the CDR3 is TGTGCCAGACGTCGGGACACTAGCACAGATACGCAGTATTTT. Residues: CARRRDTSTDTQYF. This chain joins TRBV2 and TRBJ2-3, with D possibly TRBD1 on 6 matching bases. Trimming took off 9 bases at V and 0 bases at J, with 13 bases between the two ends. CDR1 and CDR2 (germline): SNHLY, FYNNEI. This CDR3 region has 14 residues.

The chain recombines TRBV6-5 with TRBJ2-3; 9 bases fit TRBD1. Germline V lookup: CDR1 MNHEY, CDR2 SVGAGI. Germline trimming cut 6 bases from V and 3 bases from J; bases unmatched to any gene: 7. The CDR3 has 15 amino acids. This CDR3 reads CASSPGTGMTDTQYF. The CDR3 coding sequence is TGTGCCAGCAGCCCCGGGACAGGGATGACAGATACGCAGTATTTT.

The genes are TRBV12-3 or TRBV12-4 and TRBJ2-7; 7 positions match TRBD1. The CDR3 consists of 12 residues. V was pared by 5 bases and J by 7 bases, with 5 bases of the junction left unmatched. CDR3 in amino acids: CASSRGRGEQYF. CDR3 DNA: TGTGCCAGCAGTAGGGGGCGCGGGGAGCAGTACTTC.

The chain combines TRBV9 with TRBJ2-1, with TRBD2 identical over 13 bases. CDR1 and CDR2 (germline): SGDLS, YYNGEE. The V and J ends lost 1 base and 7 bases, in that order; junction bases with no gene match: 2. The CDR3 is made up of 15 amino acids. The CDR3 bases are TGTGCCAGCAGCGTATTGGGACTAGCGGGAAATGAGCAGTTCTTC. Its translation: CASSVLGLAGNEQFF.

CDR3: CASSQQETQYF. For the CDR3, the DNA is TGTGCCAGCAGCCAGCAAGAGACCCAGTACTTC. The chain employs TRBV7-9 and TRBJ2-5; D is ambiguous. The CDR3 is 11 amino acids. V lost 5 bases and J 2 bases, leaving 3 bases between the germline ends. CDR1 SEHNR and CDR2 FQNEAQ come from the germline V gene (reference sequence).

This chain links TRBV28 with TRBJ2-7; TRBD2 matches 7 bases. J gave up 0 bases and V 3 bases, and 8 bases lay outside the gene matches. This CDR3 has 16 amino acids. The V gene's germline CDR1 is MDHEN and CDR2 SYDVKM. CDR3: CASSFRQIAGSYEQYF. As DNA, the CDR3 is TGTGCCAGCAGTTTTAGGCAGATAGCGGGCTCCTACGAGCAGTACTTC.

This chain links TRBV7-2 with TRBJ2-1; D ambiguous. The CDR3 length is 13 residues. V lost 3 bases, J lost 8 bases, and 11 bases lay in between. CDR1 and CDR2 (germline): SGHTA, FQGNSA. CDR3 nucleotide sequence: TGTGCCAGCAGCTTGTTGGGTGTCCATGAGCAGTTCTTC. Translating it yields CASSLLGVHEQFF. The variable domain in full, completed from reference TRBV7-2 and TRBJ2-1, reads GAGVSQSPSNKVTEKGKDVELRCDPISGHTALYWYRQSLGQGLEFLIYFQGNSAPDKSGLPSDRFSAERTGGSVSTLTIQRTQQEDSAVYLCASSLLGVHEQFFGPGTRLTVL.

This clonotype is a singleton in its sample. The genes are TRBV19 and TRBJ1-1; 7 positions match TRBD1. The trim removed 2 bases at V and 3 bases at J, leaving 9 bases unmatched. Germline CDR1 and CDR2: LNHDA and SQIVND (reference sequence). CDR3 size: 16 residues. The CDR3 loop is CASSIIWAGGDTEAFF. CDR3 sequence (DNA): TGTGCCAGTAGTATAATTTGGGCAGGGGGGGACACTGAAGCTTTCTTT.

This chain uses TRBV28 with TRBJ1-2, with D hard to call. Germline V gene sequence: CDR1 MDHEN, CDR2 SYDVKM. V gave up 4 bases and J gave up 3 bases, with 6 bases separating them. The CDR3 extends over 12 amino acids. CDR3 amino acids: CASSSRYYGYTF. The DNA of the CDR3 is TGTGCCAGCAGTTCCCGTTACTATGGCTACACCTTC.

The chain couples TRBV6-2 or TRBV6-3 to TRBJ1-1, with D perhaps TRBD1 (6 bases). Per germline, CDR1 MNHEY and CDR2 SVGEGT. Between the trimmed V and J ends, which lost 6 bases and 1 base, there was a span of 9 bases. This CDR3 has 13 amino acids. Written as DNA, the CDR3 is TGTGCCAGCAGGGGACACGGGAACACTGAAGCTTTCTTT. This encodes CASRGHGNTEAFF.

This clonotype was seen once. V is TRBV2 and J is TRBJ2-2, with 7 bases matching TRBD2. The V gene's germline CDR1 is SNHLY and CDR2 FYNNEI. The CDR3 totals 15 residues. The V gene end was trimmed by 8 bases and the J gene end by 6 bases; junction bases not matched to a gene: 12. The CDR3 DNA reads TGTGCCAGCCTGGGTGACGCCGCGGGAGCCGGGGAGCTGTTTTTT. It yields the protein CASLGDAAGAGELFF.

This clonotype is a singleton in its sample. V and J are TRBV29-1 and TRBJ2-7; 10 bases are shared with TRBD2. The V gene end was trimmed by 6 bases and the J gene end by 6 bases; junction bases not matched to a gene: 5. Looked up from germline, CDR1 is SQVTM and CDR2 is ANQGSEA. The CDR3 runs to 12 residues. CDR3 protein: CSVIGLAAEQYF. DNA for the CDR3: TGCAGCGTGATAGGACTAGCGGCCGAGCAGTACTTC.

The CDR3 loop is CSANRRGGGTDTQYF. CDR3 sequence (DNA): TGCAGTGCTAATAGGAGGGGTGGGGGCACAGATACGCAGTATTTT. The V gene is TRBV20-1, the J gene TRBJ2-3, with D maybe TRBD2 (6 bases). Germline V gene sequence: CDR1 DFQATT, CDR2 SNEGSKA (reference sequence). V dropped 4 bases and J dropped 1 base, with 15 bases sitting between them. This CDR3 is built from 15 residues.

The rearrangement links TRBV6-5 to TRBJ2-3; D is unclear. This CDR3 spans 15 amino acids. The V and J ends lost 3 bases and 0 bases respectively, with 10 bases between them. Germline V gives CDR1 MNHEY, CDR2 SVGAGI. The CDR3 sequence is CASSYSGSSTDTQYF. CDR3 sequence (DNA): TGTGCCAGCAGTTATTCCGGAAGCAGCACAGATACGCAGTATTTT.

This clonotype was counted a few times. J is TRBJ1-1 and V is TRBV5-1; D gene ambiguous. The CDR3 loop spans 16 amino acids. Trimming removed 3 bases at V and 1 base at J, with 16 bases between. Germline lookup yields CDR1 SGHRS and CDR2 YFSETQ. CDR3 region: CASSSLGFPGNTEAFF. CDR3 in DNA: TGCGCCAGCAGCTCTCTAGGGTTTCCCGGGAACACTGAAGCTTTCTTT.